This T cell receptor (beta chain) appears in the sequencing data of a study of T-cell reconstitution after alpha-beta-depleted transplantation in children. V dropped 5 bases and J dropped 8 bases, with 13 bases sitting between them. This CDR3 is 13 amino acids long. Per the germline V gene, CDR1 is LGHNA and CDR2 is YNFKEQ. Unique molecular identifiers were incorporated when the TCRbeta library was constructed. TCRdb reprocessed the PCR reads via MiXCR and lists one record per CDR3 protein. This table holds over 550,000 distinct CDR3 sequences, about 11% found once. Sequenced here: PBMCs from the stem cell graft donor, sampled from the stem cell graft. The receptor's source is a human donor who donated a stem cell graft to a child with acute myeloid leukemia. The rearrangement uses TRBV4-2 and TRBJ2-1, with D possibly TRBD2 on 5 matching bases. The CDR3 DNA reads TGTGCCAGCAGCGTTCGTGGGAGCGATGAGCAGTTCTTC. It is translated as CASSVRGSDEQFF.